This T cell receptor beta chain emerged from a study of CD8+ T cells in alopecia areata. Sequencing relied on a cDNA template that was reverse transcribed from extracted RNA. TCRdb's table, derived via immunoSEQ multiplex PCR, lists solely in-frame clones and lacks some. The repertoire holds approximately 130,000 clones, with about 51% as singletons. This CDR3 has 12 amino acids. The V and J ends lost 4 bases and 6 bases respectively, with 12 bases between them. Germline V lookup: CDR1 GTSNPN, CDR2 SVGIG (reference sequence). The sequence came from a human donor with alopecia areata. Sequenced: NKG2D-low CD8+ T cells sorted from blood. V and J are TRBV30 and TRBJ1-1; unclear D gene. The CDR3 nucleotides are TGTGCCTGGACCCCTCGAGGGCCTGAAGCTTTCTTT. Protein sequence: CAWTPRGPEAFF.